One sample yielded the 20 T cell receptor beta chains listed below, sequenced in a study of blood T cell repertoires in COVID-19. The table came from immunoSEQ multiplex PCR; TCRdb's copy has only in-frame clones and leaves some out. The sample gives approximately 130,000 clones, about four fifths of which show up once; around 18% is in the top ten. Sample: peripheral blood. All receptors derive from a man aged 80 or over with acute or convalescent COVID-19.

This clone was picked up a small number of times. Other DNA sequences in this specimen translate into the identical CDR3. The V and J genes are TRBV7-3 and TRBJ2-1; 7 bases fit TRBD1. V lost 5 bases to trimming and J lost 4 bases; unmatched junction nucleotides: 5. Germline V gene sequence: CDR1 SGHTA, CDR2 FQGTGA. The CDR3 covers 14 residues. The CDR3 sequence: CASSRGTAYNEQFF. The CDR3 region has the DNA TGTGCCAGCAGCCGAGGGACAGCTTACAATGAGCAGTTCTTC.

In this sample, this clone turned up once. The chain joins TRBV19 to TRBJ2-7; 7 nucleotides line up with TRBD1. Germline CDR1 and CDR2: LNHDA and SQIVND (reference sequence). The junction had 10 bases not matched to a gene; V was cut back by 5 bases and J by 3 bases. The length of the CDR3 is 15 residues. The CDR3 nucleotides are TGTGCCAGTAGTCGACCCGGGACAGAAAACTACGAGCAGTACTTC. It is translated as CASSRPGTENYEQYF.

The chain has TRBV19 and TRBJ1-4, with 11 bases identical to TRBD1. Germline V gene data show CDR1 as LNHDA and CDR2 as SQIVND (reference sequence). This CDR3 comprises 16 residues. V lost 4 bases, J lost 6 bases, and 7 bases stayed unmatched. CDR3 DNA sequence: TGTGCCAGTAGTACACAGCGGACAGGGGGCGATGAAAAACTGTTTTTT. Encoded protein: CASSTQRTGGDEKLFF.

The rearrangement links TRBV5-4 to TRBJ2-3; 8 positions match TRBD2. Germline V gene sequence: CDR1 SGHNT, CDR2 YYREEE (reference sequence). Trimming at V came to 4 bases and at J to 0 bases, leaving 4 bases not matched to a gene. The CDR3 consists of 15 residues. CDR3 protein: CASSPGGASTDTQYF. CDR3 nucleotides: TGTGCCAGCAGCCCCGGGGGGGCTAGCACAGATACGCAGTATTTT.

A single count supports this clone. The rearrangement uses TRBV7-2 and TRBJ2-7; D gene unclear. Looked up from germline, CDR1 is SGHTA and CDR2 is FQGNSA. This CDR3 spans 12 amino acids. V lost 1 base, J lost 3 bases, and 4 bases lay in between. For the CDR3, the DNA is TGTGCCAGCAGCTTAGGTTACTACGAGCAGTACTTC. Translated, it gives CASSLGYYEQYF.

J is TRBJ2-1 and V is TRBV12-5; 9 bases line up with TRBD1. The V gene's germline CDR1 is LGHNT and CDR2 FRNRAP. The CDR3 has 16 amino acids. V lost 6 bases, J lost 8 bases, and 14 bases stayed unmatched. The CDR3 nucleotides are TGTGCTAGTGGCGAAAAAGGGACAGGGAGTGTGGATGAGCAGTTCTTC. Translating it yields CASGEKGTGSVDEQFF.

The rearrangement uses TRBV5-4 and TRBJ2-1, with TRBD1 as a possible D gene (6 bases). CDR3 length: 15 residues. Deletions cut 2 bases from V and 1 base from J, with 10 bases between. CDR1 and CDR2 (germline): SGHNT, YYREEE (reference sequence). The CDR3 DNA sequence: TGTGCCAGCAGCTTTCCCGGACAGTCCTACAATGAGCAGTTCTTC. Its protein is CASSFPGQSYNEQFF.

This clone came up a few times. The V gene is TRBV7-9, the J gene TRBJ1-2; possible D gene TRBD1, 5 bases. Trimming pared 1 base from V and 7 bases from J, leaving 13 bases between. Germline-derived CDR1 and CDR2 are SEHNR and FQNEAQ (reference sequence). This CDR3 region has 14 residues. The CDR3 nucleotides are TGTGCCAGCAGCTTAGGTACGGGGGAGAGTGGCTACACCTTC. The encoded protein is CASSLGTGESGYTF.

This clone was detected only a few times. The rearrangement joins TRBV9 to TRBJ2-1; D unclear. The CDR3 runs 13 residues. V was pared by 3 bases and J by 4 bases, with 8 bases between. CDR1 and CDR2 from the germline V gene are SGDLS and YYNGEE. For the CDR3, the DNA is TGTGCCAGCAGCGGAGGAGCTTACAATGAGCAGTTCTTC. Its translation is CASSGGAYNEQFF.

This clone was counted a few times. The V and J genes are TRBV10-3 and TRBJ2-3; 8 bases align to TRBD1. Per the germline V gene, CDR1 is ENHRY and CDR2 is SYGVKD. The ends lost 7 bases at V and 1 base at J; junction bases unmatched: 4. The CDR3 contains 14 residues. The CDR3 DNA sequence: TGTGCCATCACCCCGACAGGGGGCACAGATACGCAGTATTTT. It specifies CAITPTGGTDTQYF.

V and J are TRBV5-1 and TRBJ1-4; D uncertain. V was clipped by 4 bases and J by 1 base, with 11 bases between them. CDR1 is SGHRS, CDR2 YFSETQ, per germline. The CDR3 has 15 residues. The CDR3 loop is CASSTARLTNEKLFF. The CDR3 DNA is TGCGCCAGCAGCACCGCCCGACTAACTAATGAAAAACTGTTTTTT.

The CDR3 is CASSLDMGLNEKLFF. CDR3 nucleotide sequence: TGTGCCAGCAGCTTGGATATGGGGCTGAATGAAAAACTGTTTTTT. The J gene is TRBJ1-4, the V gene TRBV5-8; weak D call: TRBD1 (5 bases). In germline, CDR1 is SGHTS, CDR2 YDEGEE. Trimming took off 0 bases at V and 5 bases at J, with 11 bases between the two ends. The length of the CDR3 is 15 residues.

The chain couples TRBV7-2 to TRBJ1-5; D is unresolved. Deletions cut 4 bases from V and 5 bases from J, with 15 bases between. Germline V gives CDR1 SGHTA, CDR2 FQGNSA. CDR3 length: 15 residues. The DNA for the CDR3 is TGTGCCAGCAGCTCCGCCGCTGAGCCGTATCAGCCCCAGCATTTT. Amino acids: CASSSAAEPYQPQHF.

The chain is built from TRBV5-6 and TRBJ1-2; TRBD1 aligns across 8 bases. The V and J ends lost 3 bases and 2 bases, in that order; junction bases with no gene match: 3. This CDR3 is built from 14 residues. The V gene's germline CDR1 is SGHDT and CDR2 YYEEEE. CDR3 nucleotides: TGTGCCAGCAGCTCCTGGGACAGGAACTATGGCTACACCTTC. It translates to CASSSWDRNYGYTF.

The rearrangement links TRBV4-2 to TRBJ2-5; D may be TRBD1 (6 bases). The CDR3 loop spans 17 amino acids. Germline-derived CDR1 and CDR2 are LGHNA and YNFKEQ. Between the trimmed V and J ends, which lost 4 bases and 1 base, there was a span of 19 bases. Written as DNA, the CDR3 is TGTGCCAGCAGCCCCACGCCCGGACAGAGAATCCAAGAGACCCAGTACTTC. Its protein product is CASSPTPGQRIQETQYF.

There are many counts of this clone. This chain connects TRBV5-6 to TRBJ1-1, with 11 bases aligning to TRBD1. This CDR3 spans 14 amino acids. Germline lookup yields CDR1 SGHDT and CDR2 YYEEEE. V lost 5 bases to trimming and J lost 4 bases; unmatched junction nucleotides: 4. This CDR3 reads CASSFGTGGTEAFF. The CDR3 coding sequence is TGTGCCAGCAGTTTCGGGACAGGGGGCACTGAAGCTTTCTTT.

This clone was seen a handful of times. V is TRBV9 and J is TRBJ2-1; 8 bases fit TRBD2. The V segment lost 3 bases and the J segment 7 bases; nucleotides outside the gene matches: 9. Germline V gives CDR1 SGDLS, CDR2 YYNGEE. This CDR3 contains 15 residues. CDR3 DNA: TGTGCCAGCAGCGCCAGCGGGGGCCTAGGGAATGAGCAGTTCTTC. Its protein is CASSASGGLGNEQFF. The complete variable domain, with remaining parts taken from reference TRBV9 and TRBJ2-1, reads DSGVTQTPKHLITATGQRVTLRCSPRSGDLSVYWYQQSLDQGLQFLIQYYNGEERAKGNILERFSAQQFPDLHSELNLSSLELGDSALYFCASSASGGLGNEQFFGPGTRLTVL.

Written as DNA, the CDR3 is TGTGCCAGCTCCCGGGGACACAGGAACACTGAAGCTTTCTTT. Protein: CASSRGHRNTEAFF. The V and J genes are TRBV18 and TRBJ1-1; the D gene is possibly TRBD1 (6 bases). V was clipped by 6 bases and J by 1 base, with 12 bases between them. CDR1 is KGHSH and CDR2 is LQKENI in the germline V gene. The CDR3 consists of 14 residues.

The CDR3 is CASSLELGTQETQYF. In nucleotides, the CDR3 is TGCGCCAGCAGCTTGGAACTAGGCACACAAGAGACCCAGTACTTC. V usage is TRBV5-1 and J usage is TRBJ2-5, with TRBD2 as a possible D gene (5 bases). Trimming cost V 0 bases and J 2 bases, with 11 bases left between them. Germline loops: CDR1 SGHRS, CDR2 YFSETQ. The CDR3 length is 15 residues.

This sequence joins TRBV10-3 and TRBJ1-1; maybe TRBD1 (6 bases). The V end lost 6 bases, the J end lost 5 bases, and 13 bases lay between the germline ends. The CDR3 has 13 amino acids. Germline lookup yields CDR1 ENHRY and CDR2 SYGVKD. DNA of the CDR3: TGTGCCATCAGGGAAGGGGGTATGACTGAAGCTTTCTTT. This gives the protein CAIREGGMTEAFF.